The T cell receptor beta chain under discussion was sequenced for a study of graft-versus-host responses after intestinal transplantation. Study background: Anti-thymocyte globulin induction preceded approximately three years of tacrolimus and steroid maintenance in all recipients.

This clone was seen just once. The antigen remains undetermined. Assay: immunoSEQ multiplex PCR; the TCRdb copy retains only in-frame clones and omits some. The table includes over 65,000 clones, 85% to 95% detected once. Between the trimmed V and J ends, which lost 6 bases and 0 bases, there was a span of 9 bases. Germline V gene lookup returns CDR1 SGDLS and CDR2 YYNGEE. The CDR3 covers 13 residues. General study points: Circulating GvH clones peaking coincided with falling HvG clones soon after transplant. Within the allografts of patients who had graft-donor T cell macrochimerism, graft-versus-host to host-versus-graft clonal ratios were high.

The gene calls are TRBV9 and TRBJ1-1; D is undetermined. The clonotype was recovered from a human donor who was the organ donor for an intestinal transplant. Sequences were derived from unstimulated CD8+ T cells sorted from spleen or lymph node cells, sampled before transplant. CDR3 sequence: CASKRLMNTEAFF. CDR3 DNA: TGTGCCAGCAAACGCCTTATGAACACTGAAGCTTTCTTT.